The rows below give T cell receptor beta chains drawn from one sample of a study of T cells in Graves' hyperthyroidism and ophthalmopathy. TCRdb analysed the multiplex PCR reads with MiXCR anew, one entry per CDR3 protein. The sample contains roughly 710,000 distinct CDR3 sequences, roughly 32% of which appear only once. The sequencing sample was made of blood. The source is a middle-aged woman with Graves' hyperthyroidism. Both conserved end residues are part of each CDR3. A D gene is named only where the DNA matches it firmly. Clone size, where shown, is once, few, many, or a class for clones that have expanded.

j_gene	v_gene	abundance	d_gene	CDR3nt	CDR3aa
TRBJ1-2	TRBV5-1	-	-	TGCGCCAGCAGCTTGGCAAGTCCAGGACTCTATGGCTACACCTTC	CASSLASPGLYGYTF
TRBJ1-6	TRBV19	-	-	TGTGCCAGTAGTATAGATAGCGGGGACGTGGATTCACCCCTCCACTTT	CASSIDSGDVDSPLHF
TRBJ1-6	TRBV10-3	-	-	TGTGCCATCAGTGAAACCAGGGCTAATTCACCCCTCCACTTT	CAISETRANSPLHF
TRBJ1-1	TRBV29-1	many	-	TGCAGCGTTGATCGGCAGGGGTGGACTGAAGCTTTCTTT	CSVDRQGWTEAFF
TRBJ1-2	TRBV6-1	once	TRBD1	TGTGCCAGCAGACGGACAGGGGGCCTCTATGGCTACACCTTC	CASRRTGGLYGYTF
TRBJ2-3	TRBV29-1	-	TRBD1	TGCAGCGTTGGTGACAGGGCCCCCGATACGCAGTATTTT	CSVGDRAPDTQYF
TRBJ1-1	TRBV19	-	-	TGTGCCAGTACCGATGGGTCCGGGGACACTGAAGCTTTCTTT	CASTDGSGDTEAFF
TRBJ2-7	TRBV20-1	-	-	TGCAGTGCTAGGGGCGACTACTACGAGCAGTACTTC	CSARGDYYEQYF
TRBJ1-1	TRBV19	-	-	TGTGCCAGTAGTATAACTTTTTCTCTCCTCACTGAAGCTTTCTTT	CASSITFSLLTEAFF
TRBJ1-1	TRBV5-1	few	-	TGCGCCAGCAGGGGGGGTATTGTTGGTGAAGCTTTCTTT	CASRGGIVGEAFF
TRBJ2-5	TRBV11-2	few	TRBD1	TGTGCCAGCAGCCGCAAGGGACAGGCGTTCCAAGAGACCCAGTACTTC	CASSRKGQAFQETQYF
TRBJ1-4	TRBV7-9	few	-	TGTGCCAGCAGCTTAGGAGCCGGGAATAATGAAAAACTGTTTTTT	CASSLGAGNNEKLFF
TRBJ2-5	TRBV12-3/TRBV12-4	-	-	TGTGCCAGCAGTTTAAACGGGGGCGGAGAGACCCAGTACTTC	CASSLNGGGETQYF
TRBJ2-7	TRBV9	-	TRBD2	TGTGCCGAGGTGGCTAGCGGGAGTGTATCCTACGAGCAGTACTTC	CAEVASGSVSYEQYF
TRBJ1-2	TRBV5-5	many	-	TGTGCCAGCAGCTTGGAACGGGTTGGCTATGGCTACACCTTC	CASSLERVGYGYTF
TRBJ1-4	TRBV9	-	-	TGTGCCAGCAGCGCACCTAGCGAAGGTGAAAAACTGTTTTTT	CASSAPSEGEKLFF
TRBJ2-5	TRBV20-1	-	-	TGCAGTGCTAGTTTCCCAGGGGCTGAGCAGTTC	CSASFPGAEQF
TRBJ2-5	TRBV11-2	many	-	TGTGCCAGCAGCGTGATATGGGGCCGAGAGACCCAGTACTTC	CASSVIWGRETQYF
TRBJ1-2	TRBV2	many	-	TGTGCCAGCCGCCGACGGTGGGATGGCTACACCTTC	CASRRRWDGYTF
TRBJ1-4	TRBV7-2	few	TRBD1	TGTGCCAGCAGCCCGGACAGGGGGCGGCATGAAAAACTGTTTTTT	CASSPDRGRHEKLFF